Below are 7 T cell receptor beta chains sequenced from a single sample in a study of radiation and T cells in renal cell carcinoma. This sample's time point: blood 4 weeks post-SBRT, at nephrectomy. The treatment here: 15 Gy SBRT to primary tumor, nephrectomy 4 weeks later. Sequencing was performed with immunoSEQ multiplex PCR; in TCRdb, only in-frame clones are kept and a portion is missing. Here the sample spans 60,000 or so clones, 60% to 85% being singletons. Here the sequenced sample was blood, taken from a patient whose treatment included radiotherapy and nephrectomy. The receptor set was obtained from a man aged 55 to 70 with renal cell carcinoma.

The chain joins TRBV9 to TRBJ1-1; a weak D match, TRBD1 (5 bases). The CDR3 is made up of 14 amino acids. The V gene's germline CDR1 is SGDLS and CDR2 YYNGEE. V gave up 4 bases and J gave up 2 bases, with 12 bases separating them. CDR3 sequence: CASSPTDSNTEAFF. CDR3 sequence (DNA): TGTGCCAGCAGCCCAACAGACAGCAACACTGAAGCTTTCTTT.

The chain has TRBV11-2 and TRBJ2-1, with TRBD2 matching 10 bases. After removal of 2 bases from V and 7 bases from J, the junction contained 8 bases not matched to a gene. This CDR3 spans 16 amino acids. Germline V gives CDR1 SGHAT, CDR2 FQNNGV. The chain's CDR3 is CASSLLLASGRNEQFF. In DNA form, the CDR3 reads TGTGCCAGCAGCTTACTTTTGGCTAGCGGGAGAAATGAGCAGTTCTTC. Looking up the rest from reference TRBV11-2 and TRBJ2-1 gives the full variable domain: EAGVAQSPRYKIIEKRQSVAFWCNPISGHATLYWYQQILGQGPKLLIQFQNNGVVDDSQLPKDRFSAERLKGVDSTLKIQPAKLEDSAVYLCASSLLLASGRNEQFFGPGTRLTVL.

The chain couples TRBV19 to TRBJ1-4; D call uncertain. Germline CDR1 LNHDA, CDR2 SQIVND (reference sequence). The V end lost 5 bases, the J end lost 0 bases, and 7 bases lay between the germline ends. CDR3 length: 14 residues. The CDR3 here is CASSFTATNEKLFF. Written as DNA, the CDR3 is TGTGCCAGTAGTTTTACAGCAACTAATGAAAAACTGTTTTTT. The full variable domain, rest sourced from reference TRBV19 and TRBJ1-4, is DGGITQSPKYLFRKEGQNVTLSCEQNLNHDAMYWYRQDPGQGLRLIYYSQIVNDFQKGDIAEGYSVSREKKESFPLTVTSAQKNPTAFYLCASSFTATNEKLFFGSGTQLSVL.

This clone was found a few times. The chain links TRBV5-1 to TRBJ1-1; 12 nucleotides match TRBD1. The CDR3 totals 16 residues. Germline V gives CDR1 SGHRS, CDR2 YFSETQ. With V trimmed by 4 bases and J by 3 bases, 7 bases remained unmatched. The CDR3 protein is CASSPGTGGPYTEAFF. In DNA, the CDR3 is TGCGCCAGCAGCCCCGGGACAGGGGGCCCATACACTGAAGCTTTCTTT. The variable domain in full, completed from reference TRBV5-1 and TRBJ1-1, reads KAGVTQTPRYLIKTRGQQVTLSCSPISGHRSVSWYQQTPGQGLQFLFEYFSETQRNKGNFPGRFSGRQFSNSRSEMNVSTLELGDSALYLCASSPGTGGPYTEAFFGQGTRLTVV.

The chain links TRBV15 to TRBJ2-1; D not certain. The V gene's germline CDR1 is LNHNV and CDR2 YYDKDF (reference sequence). This CDR3 has 11 amino acids. Trimming stripped 0 bases from V and 9 bases from J, with 3 bases between. The DNA for the CDR3 is TGTGCCACCAGCAGAGACAGTGAGCAGTTCTTC. It is translated as CATSRDSEQFF.

The V and J genes are TRBV18 and TRBJ1-4; 8 positions agree with TRBD1. After removal of 3 bases from V and 7 bases from J, the junction contained 7 bases not matched to a gene. Germline CDR1 KGHSH, CDR2 LQKENI. The CDR3 length is 15 residues. The CDR3 nucleotides are TGTGCCAGCTCACCTCCGACAGGGGTGGGTGAAAAACTGTTTTTT. Translated: CASSPPTGVGEKLFF. The variable domain in full, with the rest retrieved from reference TRBV18 and TRBJ1-4, is NAGVMQNPRHLVRRRGQEARLRCSPMKGHSHVYWYRQLPEEGLKFMVYLQKENIIDESGMPKERFSAEFPKEGPSILRIQQVVRGDSAAYFCASSPPTGVGEKLFFGSGTQLSVL.

J is TRBJ2-7 and V is TRBV5-4; no firm D call. From germline, CDR1 is SGHNT and CDR2 YYREEE (reference sequence). The CDR3 extends over 14 amino acids. Trimming shortened V by 6 bases and J by 0 bases, and 13 bases separated the two germline ends. The CDR3 reads CASTSDQNSYEQYF. For the CDR3, the DNA is TGTGCCAGCACCTCGGACCAAAACTCCTACGAGCAGTACTTC.